The 32 T cell receptor beta chains below were found in one sample sequenced in a study of tumor-infiltrating lymphocytes in localized non-small cell lung cancer. Profiling relied on immunoSEQ multiplex PCR, and the TCRdb table lists in-frame clones only, not all of them. The table has 9,000 to 10,000 clones, around 72% seen once. The sample consisted of lung tumor tissue. The receptors stem from a human donor with non-small cell lung cancer.

This chain joins TRBV7-2 and TRBJ2-7, with D uncertain. This CDR3 has 14 amino acids. Germline loops: CDR1 SGHTA, CDR2 FQGNSA. Trimming removed 1 base at V and 4 bases at J, with 11 bases between. Written as DNA, the CDR3 is TGTGCCAGCAGCTTAGTATACAGACCTTACGAGCAGTACTTC. Amino acid sequence: CASSLVYRPYEQYF.

The chain is built from TRBV19 and TRBJ2-2; a weak D match, TRBD1 (6 bases). Germline V gene lookup returns CDR1 LNHDA and CDR2 SQIVND (reference sequence). V lost 1 base to trimming and J lost 4 bases, with 10 bases between them. The CDR3 covers 15 residues. CDR3 sequence: CASSIALQGTGELFF. The CDR3 bases are TGTGCCAGTAGTATAGCTCTACAGGGCACCGGGGAGCTGTTTTTT.

The chain links TRBV11-1 to TRBJ2-1, with D possibly TRBD2 on 5 matching bases. The CDR3 totals 16 residues. Germline values: CDR1 SGHAT, CDR2 FQDESV (reference sequence). Between the trimmed V and J ends, which lost 0 bases and 1 base, there was a span of 10 bases. The CDR3, as DNA: TGTGCCAGCAGCTTAGCGAGGGTTGGTTCCTACAATGAGCAGTTCTTC. It yields the protein CASSLARVGSYNEQFF.

The CDR3 region is CASVSLLGGLSNQPQHF. Here the CDR3 DNA reads TGTGCTAGTGTCTCCCTCCTCGGGGGCCTGAGCAATCAGCCCCAGCATTTT. This chain links TRBV12-5 with TRBJ1-5, with a possible D match to TRBD1 (6 bases). The CDR3 totals 17 residues. Trimming cost V 7 bases and J 1 base, with 20 bases left between them. The V gene's germline CDR1 is LGHNT and CDR2 FRNRAP.

The chain carries TRBV19 and TRBJ2-6; no firm D call. Germline CDR1 LNHDA, CDR2 SQIVND (reference sequence). This CDR3 has 14 amino acids. The ends were cut back, 7 bases at V and 0 bases at J, with 7 bases in the middle. The CDR3 sequence is CASIARSGANVLTF. As DNA, the CDR3 is TGTGCCAGTATCGCTCGCTCTGGGGCCAACGTCCTGACTTTC.

The V call is TRBV5-1, the J call TRBJ1-2, with D unresolved. V was cut by 0 bases and J by 8 bases, with 11 bases left in between. The V gene's germline CDR1 is SGHRS and CDR2 YFSETQ. The CDR3 is made up of 13 amino acids. The CDR3 spells CASSLVFTAGYTF. DNA of the CDR3: TGCGCCAGCAGCTTGGTGTTCACAGCCGGCTACACCTTC.

This clone was counted only a few times. The V call is TRBV9, the J call TRBJ2-7; TRBD1 agrees at 10 bases. This CDR3 spans 15 amino acids. CDR1 SGDLS and CDR2 YYNGEE come from the germline V gene. Unmatched junction bases numbered 3, after V lost 0 bases and J lost 3 bases. The CDR3 region has the DNA TGTGCCAGCAGCGTAGCTGGACAGGGGGTCTACGAGCAGTACTTC. Encoded protein: CASSVAGQGVYEQYF. The entire variable domain, with the rest obtained from reference TRBV9 and TRBJ2-7, is as follows: DSGVTQTPKHLITATGQRVTLRCSPRSGDLSVYWYQQSLDQGLQFLIQYYNGEERAKGNILERFSAQQFPDLHSELNLSSLELGDSALYFCASSVAGQGVYEQYFGPGTRLTVT.

The chain has TRBV4-1 and TRBJ2-2, with 10 positions matching TRBD2. Germline CDR1 reads MGHRA; CDR2 reads YSYEKL. The V and J ends lost 0 bases and 5 bases, in that order; junction bases with no gene match: 6. The CDR3 totals 17 residues. CDR3: CASSQDQLAGKTGELFF. The CDR3 DNA is TGCGCCAGCAGCCAAGATCAACTAGCGGGAAAAACCGGGGAGCTGTTTTTT.

The chain has TRBV10-3 and TRBJ2-1; 9 bases align to TRBD1. V gave up 0 bases and J gave up 6 bases; unmatched junction bases: 3. The CDR3 spans 15 residues. Germline loops: CDR1 ENHRY, CDR2 SYGVKD. The CDR3 is CAISESEQGANEQFF. The DNA for the CDR3 is TGTGCCATCAGTGAGTCGGAACAGGGGGCCAATGAGCAGTTCTTC.

This clone has a single count. This chain connects TRBV5-1 to TRBJ1-5; perhaps TRBD1 as D (6 bases). This CDR3 has 14 amino acids. The ends were cut back, 4 bases at V and 2 bases at J, with 10 bases in the middle. Germline CDR1 SGHRS, CDR2 YFSETQ. CDR3 DNA sequence: TGCGCCAGCAGCCTGGCAGGGGGCAATCAGCCCCAGCATTTT. The encoded protein is CASSLAGGNQPQHF.

The chain combines TRBV7-6 with TRBJ2-7; no reliable D call. Per germline, CDR1 SGHVS and CDR2 FNYEAQ. Trimming removed 2 bases from V and 0 bases from J, with 11 bases in between. The length of the CDR3 is 15 residues. The CDR3 coding sequence is TGTGCCAGCAGCTTATCCGATGATAGCTCCTACGAGCAGTACTTC. This gives the protein CASSLSDDSSYEQYF.

This chain uses TRBV4-3 with TRBJ1-2; D unclear. The CDR3 totals 15 residues. CDR1 and CDR2 (germline): LGHNA, YSLEER. Trimming took off 0 bases at V and 5 bases at J, with 13 bases between the two ends. The CDR3 DNA follows: TGCGCCAGCAGCCAAGATCCCCGGGGTGGATATGGCTACACCTTC. Amino acids: CASSQDPRGGYGYTF.

This rearrangement joins TRBV29-1 to TRBJ2-2; D is possibly TRBD1 or TRBD2 (6 bases each). The CDR3 totals 12 residues. Germline-derived CDR1 and CDR2 are SQVTM and ANQGSEA. V was pared by 4 bases and J by 5 bases, with 8 bases between. This chain's CDR3 is CSVGRGTGELFF. The CDR3 nucleotides are TGCAGCGTTGGGAGGGGGACCGGGGAGCTGTTTTTT.

This chain links TRBV11-1 with TRBJ2-1; 7 bases are a match to TRBD2. Germline CDR1 SGHAT, CDR2 FQDESV (reference sequence). This CDR3 is 14 amino acids long. V was clipped by 8 bases and J by 8 bases; unmatched bases: 12. In nucleotides, the CDR3 is TGTGCCAGCCACCGGGGAGGGGTCAGGGATGAGCAGTTCTTC. This gives the protein CASHRGGVRDEQFF.

The rearrangement joins TRBV6-6 to TRBJ2-5; 7 nucleotides align to TRBD1. J was trimmed by 0 bases and V by 2 bases; bases with no gene match: 3. Germline assignment: CDR1 MNHNY and CDR2 SVGAGI (reference sequence). The CDR3 is 15 residues long. CDR3 coding DNA: TGTGCCAGCAGTTACCTGGACAGGTACCAAGAGACCCAGTACTTC. Amino acids: CASSYLDRYQETQYF.

Concerning this clone: A junction boundary mismatches the germline segment, possibly from a read error. This chain links TRBV10-2 with TRBJ1-2; D is perhaps TRBD1 (5 bases). The CDR3 consists of 12 residues. Germline V lookup: CDR1 WSHSY, CDR2 SAAADI. The CDR3 DNA sequence: TGCGCCAGCATGAGGGACGACTATGGCTACGCCTTC. Its protein is CASMRDDYGYAF.

This chain uses TRBV5-4 with TRBJ1-2, with a possible D match to TRBD1 (6 bases). V was clipped by 4 bases and J by 6 bases, with 19 bases between them. The CDR3 contains 15 residues. Germline CDR1 and CDR2: SGHNT and YYREEE (reference sequence). The CDR3 DNA follows: TGTGCCAGCAGCCCGGCCCGGGGGGCGAGAAATGGCTACACCTTC. Translating gives CASSPARGARNGYTF.

Comment on this clone: A read error is likely, as this CDR3 ends without the conserved phenylalanine or tryptophan. The chain carries TRBV30 and TRBJ1-1, with D uncertain. The CDR3 is made up of 12 amino acids. V lost 8 bases, J lost 6 bases, and 16 bases lay in between. CDR1 and CDR2 from the germline V gene are GTSNPN and SVGIG (reference sequence). As DNA, the CDR3 is TGTGCCGGACGGTCCGCCTATTCTGAAGCTTTCTCT. Its translation: CAGRSAYSEAFS.

CDR3 residues: CASRDRVGLAFF. The CDR3 region has the DNA TGTGCCAGTCGGGACAGGGTCGGGTTGGCTTTCTTT. This chain links TRBV19 with TRBJ1-1; 9 positions match TRBD1. Germline-derived CDR1 and CDR2 are LNHDA and SQIVND (reference sequence). V dropped 8 bases and J dropped 11; count of bases not matched to a gene: 9. This CDR3 has 12 residues.

The rearrangement links TRBV7-3 to TRBJ2-7; TRBD2 might be the D (6 bases). The ends were cut back, 4 bases at V and 3 bases at J, with 10 bases in the middle. The CDR3 is 13 residues long. Germline V gene sequence: CDR1 SGHTA, CDR2 FQGTGA. The CDR3 DNA reads as TGTGCCAGCAGCTCCGGGGGAAACTACGAGCAGTACTTC. Translated: CASSSGGNYEQYF.

The V and J genes are TRBV14 and TRBJ1-2; 9 bases are a match to TRBD1. V gave up 1 base and J gave up 8 bases; unmatched junction bases: 2. The germline V gene encodes CDR1 SGHDN and CDR2 FVKESK. CDR3 length: 13 amino acids. CDR3 in DNA: TGTGCCAGCAGCCAAGCCGGGACAGGGGGCTACACCTTC. It yields the protein CASSQAGTGGYTF.

The gene calls are TRBV13 and TRBJ2-7, with TRBD1 matching over 8 bases. Germline trimming cut 3 bases from V and 1 base from J; bases unmatched to any gene: 8. Germline loops: CDR1 PRHDT, CDR2 FYEKMQ (reference sequence). This CDR3 has 16 amino acids. The CDR3 protein is CASSLARTGLSYEQYF. CDR3 nucleotides: TGTGCCAGCAGCTTGGCCCGGACAGGGCTTTCCTACGAGCAGTACTTC.

The chain employs TRBV7-2 and TRBJ1-6; TRBD1 aligns across 8 bases. CDR1 and CDR2 (germline): SGHTA, FQGNSA. CDR3 length: 16 residues. Trimming cost V 5 bases and J 6 bases; bases outside gene matches: 9. The CDR3 nucleotides are TGTGCCAGCAGCCCCTACGGACAGGGTTTTAATTCACCCCTCCACTTT. Its protein product is CASSPYGQGFNSPLHF.

The V and J genes are TRBV5-1 and TRBJ1-1; D is unresolved. Deletions cut 0 bases from V and 11 bases from J, with 8 bases between. Germline CDR1 and CDR2: SGHRS and YFSETQ. This CDR3 comprises 11 residues. CDR3 amino acids: CASSLGRRAFF. CDR3 DNA sequence: TGCGCCAGCAGCTTGGGGAGGAGGGCTTTCTTT.

This clone was counted once. This chain links TRBV15 with TRBJ2-5; TRBD2 is a possible D gene (6 bases). The CDR3 sequence is 14 residues long. V gave up 4 bases and J gave up 2 bases, with 11 bases separating them. Germline lookup yields CDR1 LNHNV and CDR2 YYDKDF (reference sequence). CDR3 in DNA: TGTGCCACCAGCATTCCGGGACTGCAAGAGACCCAGTACTTC. As protein: CATSIPGLQETQYF.

This clone was counted a single time. The rearrangement joins TRBV5-1 to TRBJ2-7; TRBD2 aligns across 9 bases. This CDR3 has 15 residues. Germline V gene lookup returns CDR1 SGHRS and CDR2 YFSETQ. V was pared by 4 bases and J by 3 bases, with 8 bases of the junction left unmatched. The CDR3 protein is CASSRPTSGHYEQYF. CDR3 nucleotides: TGCGCCAGCAGCCGACCCACTAGCGGGCACTACGAGCAGTACTTC.

Judged by abundance, this clone is large (0.1 to 1%). The V and J genes are TRBV5-1 and TRBJ2-1; 8 positions match TRBD1. Germline CDR1 and CDR2: SGHRS and YFSETQ. Germline trimming cut 0 bases from V and 8 bases from J; bases unmatched to any gene: 10. This CDR3 spans 16 amino acids. CDR3 protein: CASSLAFSQGADEQFF. CDR3 sequence (DNA): TGCGCCAGCAGCTTGGCCTTTTCCCAGGGGGCCGATGAGCAGTTCTTC. Using reference TRBV5-1 and TRBJ2-1 for the parts outside the CDR3, the full variable domain is KAGVTQTPRYLIKTRGQQVTLSCSPISGHRSVSWYQQTPGQGLQFLFEYFSETQRNKGNFPGRFSGRQFSNSRSEMNVSTLELGDSALYLCASSLAFSQGADEQFFGPGTRLTVL.

Within the sample, this clone is medium-sized. The V call is TRBV19, the J call TRBJ1-1; D uncertain. V was clipped by 3 bases and J by 0 bases, with 14 bases between them. The germline V gene encodes CDR1 LNHDA and CDR2 SQIVND (reference sequence). This CDR3 contains 16 residues. CDR3 in DNA: TGTGCCAGTAGTATTTGGGGAATGGCGATGAACACTGAAGCTTTCTTT. This codes for CASSIWGMAMNTEAFF.

The rearrangement uses TRBV5-4 and TRBJ2-3; 11 nucleotides align to TRBD2. The CDR3 loop spans 15 amino acids. Looked up from germline, CDR1 is SGHNT and CDR2 is YYREEE (reference sequence). V lost 0 bases to trimming and J lost 3 bases; unmatched junction nucleotides: 0. The CDR3 DNA reads as TGTGCCAGCAGCTTGGGACTAGCGGGAACAGATACGCAGTATTTT. It is translated as CASSLGLAGTDTQYF.

The chain couples TRBV5-6 to TRBJ1-5, with a possible D match to TRBD1 (5 bases). Germline lookup yields CDR1 SGHDT and CDR2 YYEEEE. The CDR3 has 15 residues. V lost 0 bases to trimming and J lost 1 base, with 8 bases between them. The CDR3 here is CASSLVGDSNQPQHF. CDR3 coding DNA: TGTGCCAGCAGCTTGGTCGGGGACAGCAATCAGCCCCAGCATTTT.

The rearrangement uses TRBV6-6 and TRBJ1-4; possible D gene TRBD1, 6 bases. The CDR3 runs to 14 residues. Trimming cost V 7 bases and J 8 bases, with 17 bases left between them. Per the germline V gene, CDR1 is MNHNY and CDR2 is SVGAGI (reference sequence). CDR3 in DNA: TGTGCCAGCACCTCAGGGGACGATTGGGAAAAACTGTTTTTT. Translated: CASTSGDDWEKLFF.

This clone was counted a few times. The V gene is TRBV5-5, the J gene TRBJ2-7; tentatively, D is TRBD2 (6 bases). V was clipped by 1 base and J by 4 bases, with 15 bases between them. CDR3 size: 15 residues. Germline values: CDR1 SGHKS, CDR2 YYEKEE (reference sequence). CDR3 nucleotides: TGTGCCAGCAGCTTGCGTGCGGGATTCGTTTACGAGCAGTACTTC. Translating it yields CASSLRAGFVYEQYF.